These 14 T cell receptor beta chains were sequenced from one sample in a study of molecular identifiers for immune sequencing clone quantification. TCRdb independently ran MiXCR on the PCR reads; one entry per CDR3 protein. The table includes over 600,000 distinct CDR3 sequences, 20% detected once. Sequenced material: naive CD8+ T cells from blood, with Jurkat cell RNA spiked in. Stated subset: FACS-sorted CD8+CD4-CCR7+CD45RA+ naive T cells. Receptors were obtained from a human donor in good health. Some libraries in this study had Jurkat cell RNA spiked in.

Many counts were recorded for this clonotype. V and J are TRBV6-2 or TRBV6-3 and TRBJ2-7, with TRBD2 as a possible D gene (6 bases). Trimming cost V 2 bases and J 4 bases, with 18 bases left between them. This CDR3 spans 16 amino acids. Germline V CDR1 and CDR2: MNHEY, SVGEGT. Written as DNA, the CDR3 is TGTGCCAGCAGTTACCTTCCCGGGACTTCATTGTACGAGCAGTACTTC. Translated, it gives CASSYLPGTSLYEQYF.

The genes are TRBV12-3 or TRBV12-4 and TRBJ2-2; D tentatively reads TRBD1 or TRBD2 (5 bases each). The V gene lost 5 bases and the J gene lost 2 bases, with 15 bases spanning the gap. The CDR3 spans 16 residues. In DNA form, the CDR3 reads TGTGCCAGCAGTCATAGCCGGGACGGCAACACCGGGGAGCTGTTTTTT. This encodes CASSHSRDGNTGELFF.

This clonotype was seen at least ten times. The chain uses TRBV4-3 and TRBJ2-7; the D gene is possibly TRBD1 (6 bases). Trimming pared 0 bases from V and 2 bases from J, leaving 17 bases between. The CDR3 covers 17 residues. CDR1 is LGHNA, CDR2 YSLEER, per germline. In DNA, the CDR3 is TGCGCCAGCAGCCAAGAGGCTGTGTCAGGGGACACCTACGAGCAGTACTTC. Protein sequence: CASSQEAVSGDTYEQYF.

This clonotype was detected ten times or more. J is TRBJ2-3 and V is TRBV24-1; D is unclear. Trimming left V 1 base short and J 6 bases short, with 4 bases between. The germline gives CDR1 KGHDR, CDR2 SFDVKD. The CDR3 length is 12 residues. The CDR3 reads CATSDFADTQYF. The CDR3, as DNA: TGTGCCACCAGTGATTTCGCGGATACGCAGTATTTT.

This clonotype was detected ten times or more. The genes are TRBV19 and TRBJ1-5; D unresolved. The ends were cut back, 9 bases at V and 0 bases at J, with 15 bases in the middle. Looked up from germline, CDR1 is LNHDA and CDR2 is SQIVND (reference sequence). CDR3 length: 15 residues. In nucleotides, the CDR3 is TGTGCCAGCATTCCAGGAGGGCGTAGCAATCAGCCCCAGCATTTT. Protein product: CASIPGGRSNQPQHF.

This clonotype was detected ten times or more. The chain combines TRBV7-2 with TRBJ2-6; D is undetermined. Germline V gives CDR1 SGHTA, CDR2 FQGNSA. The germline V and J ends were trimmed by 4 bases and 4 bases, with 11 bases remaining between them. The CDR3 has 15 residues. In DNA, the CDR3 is TGTGCCAGCAGCTCCAACATCGGAGGGGCCAACGTCCTGACTTTC. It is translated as CASSSNIGGANVLTF.

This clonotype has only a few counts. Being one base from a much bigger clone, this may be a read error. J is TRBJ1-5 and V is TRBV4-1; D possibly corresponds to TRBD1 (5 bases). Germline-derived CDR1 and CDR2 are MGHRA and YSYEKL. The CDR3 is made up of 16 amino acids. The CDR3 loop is CASSQASGYSNRPQHF. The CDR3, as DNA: TGCGCCAGCAGCCAAGCCTCAGGGTATAGCAATCGGCCCCAGCATTTT.

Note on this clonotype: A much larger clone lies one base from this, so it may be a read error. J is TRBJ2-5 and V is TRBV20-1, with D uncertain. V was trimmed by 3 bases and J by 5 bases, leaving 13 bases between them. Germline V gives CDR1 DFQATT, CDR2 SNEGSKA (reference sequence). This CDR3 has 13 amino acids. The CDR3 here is CSASATGVETQYF. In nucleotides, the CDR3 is TGCAGTGCTAGTGCGACTGGCGTGGAGACCCAGTACTTC.

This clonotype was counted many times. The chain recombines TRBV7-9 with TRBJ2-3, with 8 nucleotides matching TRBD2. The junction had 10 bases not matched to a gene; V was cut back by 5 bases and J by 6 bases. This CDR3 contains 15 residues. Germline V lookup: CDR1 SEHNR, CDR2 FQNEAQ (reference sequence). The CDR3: CASSQAGLVSDTQYF. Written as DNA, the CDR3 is TGTGCCAGCAGCCAAGCGGGACTAGTATCCGATACGCAGTATTTT.

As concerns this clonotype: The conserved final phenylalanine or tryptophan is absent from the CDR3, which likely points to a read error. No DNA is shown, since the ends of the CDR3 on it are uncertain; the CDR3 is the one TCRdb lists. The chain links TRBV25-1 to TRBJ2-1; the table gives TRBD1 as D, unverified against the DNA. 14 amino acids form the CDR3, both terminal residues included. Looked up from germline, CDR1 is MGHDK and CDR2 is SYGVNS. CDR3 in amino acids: CAGSESGTGFSGVS.

The CDR3 reads CASSAPNEQYF. The CDR3 DNA is TGTGCCAGTAGTGCCCCCAACGAGCAGTACTTC. The chain has TRBV19 and TRBJ2-7; D uncertain. This CDR3 is 11 amino acids long. Germline V gene sequence: CDR1 LNHDA, CDR2 SQIVND (reference sequence). Trimming removed 5 bases from V and 5 bases from J, with 7 bases in between.

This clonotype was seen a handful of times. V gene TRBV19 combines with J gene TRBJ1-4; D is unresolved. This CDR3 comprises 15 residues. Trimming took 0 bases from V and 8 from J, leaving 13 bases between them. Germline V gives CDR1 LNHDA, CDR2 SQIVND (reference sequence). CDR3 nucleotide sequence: TGTGCCAGTAGTATAGATAGTCCGAATGCGGAAAAACTGTTTTTT. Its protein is CASSIDSPNAEKLFF.

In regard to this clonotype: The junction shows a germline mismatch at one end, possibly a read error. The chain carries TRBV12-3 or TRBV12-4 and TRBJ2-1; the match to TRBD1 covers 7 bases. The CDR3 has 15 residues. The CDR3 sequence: CASRPDRVSYNERFF. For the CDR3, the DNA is TGTGCCAGCAGGCCTGACAGGGTATCCTACAATGAGCGGTTCTTC.

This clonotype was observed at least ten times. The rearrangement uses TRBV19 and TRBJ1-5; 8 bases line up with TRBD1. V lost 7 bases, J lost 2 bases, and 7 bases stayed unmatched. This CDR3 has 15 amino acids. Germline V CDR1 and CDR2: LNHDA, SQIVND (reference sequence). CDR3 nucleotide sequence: TGTGCCAGTACCCCGTGGGGACAGGGCAATCAGCCCCAGCATTTT. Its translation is CASTPWGQGNQPQHF.